This entry lists 29 T cell receptor beta chains sequenced from one sample in a study of blood T cell repertoires in COVID-19. Some clones are missing from TCRdb's copy, which holds only in-frame ones; the method was immunoSEQ multiplex PCR. The table lists under 100,000 clones, around four fifths of them singletons. The sequencing sample was made of peripheral blood. The receptors derive from a man aged 80 or over with active or convalescent COVID-19.

V and J are TRBV2 and TRBJ1-1; D might be TRBD1 (5 bases). With 6 bases removed from V and 10 bases from J, the gap between germline ends came to 15 bases. The CDR3 loop spans 12 amino acids. Germline V gene data show CDR1 as SNHLY and CDR2 as FYNNEI. The CDR3 sequence is CASSGTGGVAFF. The CDR3 DNA reads as TGTGCCAGCAGCGGCACGGGGGGGGTAGCTTTCTTT.

The CDR3 sequence is CASSATGFQETQYF. The CDR3 DNA follows: TGCGCCAGCAGCGCCACAGGGTTCCAAGAGACCCAGTACTTC. V usage is TRBV5-1 and J usage is TRBJ2-5; D might be TRBD1 (6 bases). The germline V and J ends were trimmed by 4 bases and 1 base, with 11 bases remaining between them. This CDR3 region has 14 residues. The germline CDR1 and CDR2 sequences are SGHRS and YFSETQ.

The chain joins TRBV6-4 to TRBJ1-4, with TRBD1 matching over 10 bases. V shed 5 bases, J shed 5 bases, and the junction held 5 bases outside the gene matches. Germline V lookup: CDR1 MRHNA, CDR2 SNTAGT. This CDR3 contains 15 residues. CDR3 region: CASSRGDRGNEKLFF. For the CDR3, the DNA is TGTGCCAGCAGTCGGGGGGACAGGGGCAATGAAAAACTGTTTTTT.

The chain links TRBV28 to TRBJ1-5; D ambiguous. This CDR3 spans 13 amino acids. V gave up 2 bases and J gave up 9 bases, with 11 bases separating them. Germline CDR1 is MDHEN and CDR2 is SYDVKM. This chain's CDR3 is CASSLEHRVPQHF. CDR3 bases: TGTGCCAGCAGTTTAGAACACCGTGTGCCCCAGCATTTT.

The CDR3 reads CASSIQGNSYNEQFF. CDR3 sequence (DNA): TGTGCCAGTAGTATACAGGGAAACTCCTACAATGAGCAGTTCTTC. This chain uses TRBV19 with TRBJ2-1, with D perhaps TRBD1 (5 bases). Germline CDR1 LNHDA, CDR2 SQIVND (reference sequence). V was pared by 2 bases and J by 0 bases, with 8 bases between. The CDR3 extends over 15 amino acids.

The chain has TRBV2 and TRBJ1-2, with D perhaps matching TRBD1 (5 bases). V was clipped by 6 bases and J by 7 bases, with 18 bases between them. CDR1 and CDR2 (germline): SNHLY, FYNNEI. CDR3 size: 14 residues. The CDR3 DNA reads TGTGCCAGCAGGGGACTTGAAGTGGTTGGTGGCTACACCTTC. Protein sequence: CASRGLEVVGGYTF.

In nucleotides, the CDR3 is TGTGCCAGCAGCTTAAGGACAGGAGAAAACATTCAGTACTTC. This gives the protein CASSLRTGENIQYF. V is TRBV7-2 and J is TRBJ2-4; 7 nucleotides align to TRBD1. Germline values: CDR1 SGHTA, CDR2 FQGNSA. The CDR3 contains 14 residues. Trimming cost V 2 bases and J 5 bases; bases outside gene matches: 3. Variable domain in full (rest from reference TRBV7-2 and TRBJ2-4): GAGVSQSPSNKVTEKGKDVELRCDPISGHTALYWYRQSLGQGLEFLIYFQGNSAPDKSGLPSDRFSAERTGGSVSTLTIQRTQQEDSAVYLCASSLRTGENIQYFGAGTRLSVL.

The chain uses TRBV6-5 and TRBJ1-2, with TRBD1 as a possible D gene (6 bases). This CDR3 contains 13 residues. Germline V gene lookup returns CDR1 MNHEY and CDR2 SVGAGI. Trimming stripped 7 bases from V and 4 bases from J, with 13 bases between. CDR3 in amino acids: CASTLDRTYGYTF. CDR3 coding DNA: TGTGCCAGCACCTTGGACAGAACCTATGGCTACACCTTC.

The gene calls are TRBV7-3 and TRBJ2-2, with 8 bases lining up with TRBD1. The CDR3 covers 14 residues. Germline V gene lookup returns CDR1 SGHTA and CDR2 FQGTGA. V dropped 3 bases and J dropped 6; count of bases not matched to a gene: 3. This CDR3 is CASSFDRGPGELFF. The CDR3 DNA sequence: TGTGCCAGCAGCTTCGACAGGGGTCCCGGGGAGCTGTTTTTT.

The chain couples TRBV19 to TRBJ1-5; D is uncertain. With 5 bases removed from V and 0 bases from J, the gap between germline ends came to 11 bases. This CDR3 comprises 15 residues. Germline V CDR1 and CDR2: LNHDA, SQIVND (reference sequence). Written as DNA, the CDR3 is TGTGCCAGTAGTGTTGGAGGAGGTAGCAATCAGCCCCAGCATTTT. Protein sequence: CASSVGGGSNQPQHF.

The V gene is TRBV5-4, the J gene TRBJ1-2, with 8 bases identical to TRBD1. The germline gives CDR1 SGHNT, CDR2 YYREEE (reference sequence). V trimming: 0 bases; J trimming: 8 bases; junction bases outside the gene matches: 12. The CDR3 covers 16 residues. The CDR3 loop is CASSLESGQGSRGYTF. The CDR3 region has the DNA TGTGCCAGCAGCTTGGAGAGCGGACAGGGTTCTAGGGGCTACACCTTC.

This chain links TRBV6-4 with TRBJ1-1; maybe TRBD1 (5 bases). Trimming took 7 bases from V and 2 from J, leaving 17 bases between them. This CDR3 is 15 amino acids long. Germline CDR1 MRHNA, CDR2 SNTAGT. CDR3 amino acids: CASKPMGGDNTEAFF. CDR3 bases: TGTGCCAGCAAACCAATGGGGGGAGACAACACTGAAGCTTTCTTT.

This chain uses TRBV6-1 with TRBJ1-6, with a weak D call TRBD1 (6 bases). The germline V gene has CDR1 MNHNS and CDR2 SASEGT. V was trimmed by 4 bases and J by 5 bases, leaving 18 bases between them. The CDR3 runs to 17 residues. This CDR3 reads CASSVRGRGSNNSPLHF. CDR3 DNA: TGTGCCAGCAGTGTGAGGGGCAGGGGTTCGAATAATTCACCCCTCCACTTT.

The chain links TRBV4-2 to TRBJ1-2; D gene ambiguous. This CDR3 spans 13 amino acids. The germline gives CDR1 LGHNA, CDR2 YNFKEQ. The ends were cut back, 3 bases at V and 3 bases at J, with 8 bases in the middle. The CDR3 DNA is TGTGCCAGCAGCCATAGTCGGGACTATGGCTACACCTTC. As protein: CASSHSRDYGYTF.

This chain's CDR3 is CASSSGTRTDTQYF. The DNA for the CDR3 is TGTGCCAGCTCATCCGGGACTCGCACAGATACGCAGTATTTT. The chain recombines TRBV19 with TRBJ2-3; a weak D match, TRBD2 (6 bases). The CDR3 runs to 14 residues. The ends were cut back, 9 bases at V and 1 base at J, with 14 bases in the middle. CDR1 is LNHDA and CDR2 is SQIVND in the germline V gene (reference sequence). Full variable domain (rest looked up from reference TRBV19 and TRBJ2-3): DGGITQSPKYLFRKEGQNVTLSCEQNLNHDAMYWYRQDPGQGLRLIYYSQIVNDFQKGDIAEGYSVSREKKESFPLTVTSAQKNPTAFYLCASSSGTRTDTQYFGPGTRLTVL.

The V gene is TRBV18, the J gene TRBJ2-4; 8 bases are a match to TRBD1. The CDR3 consists of 17 residues. Germline V lookup: CDR1 KGHSH, CDR2 LQKENI. Trimming removed 2 bases from V and 9 bases from J; junction bases left unmatched: 15. This CDR3 is CASSPATPGGSRGIQYF. The CDR3 DNA follows: TGTGCCAGCTCACCAGCAACTCCAGGGGGCTCGAGAGGCATTCAGTACTTC. Together with reference TRBV18 and TRBJ2-4, the CDR3 gives the full variable domain: NAGVMQNPRHLVRRRGQEARLRCSPMKGHSHVYWYRQLPEEGLKFMVYLQKENIIDESGMPKERFSAEFPKEGPSILRIQQVVRGDSAAYFCASSPATPGGSRGIQYFGAGTRLSVL.

This chain links TRBV9 with TRBJ1-1; weak D call: TRBD1 (5 bases). Germline CDR1 reads SGDLS; CDR2 reads YYNGEE. Trimming pared 0 bases from V and 1 base from J, leaving 10 bases between. The CDR3 runs to 15 residues. The CDR3 DNA sequence: TGTGCCAGCAGCGTAGACGGCAGGGCGAACACTGAAGCTTTCTTT. Residues: CASSVDGRANTEAFF.

J is TRBJ1-2 and V is TRBV28; 7 positions match TRBD1. The V and J ends lost 3 bases and 5 bases, in that order; junction bases with no gene match: 9. There are 15 residues in the CDR3. Germline CDR1 is MDHEN and CDR2 is SYDVKM. The CDR3, as DNA: TGTGCCAGCAGTTTGAGGGGGCGAGGTAGGTATGGCTACACCTTC. Translated, it gives CASSLRGRGRYGYTF.

The chain employs TRBV12-3 or TRBV12-4 and TRBJ2-1; a possible D gene is TRBD2 (6 bases). The germline V and J ends were trimmed by 5 bases and 12 bases, with 14 bases remaining between them. The CDR3 spans 12 residues. The CDR3 region is CASSNRGKGQFF. The DNA of the CDR3 is TGTGCCAGCAGTAACCGCGGGAAAGGGCAGTTCTTC.

This chain connects TRBV2 to TRBJ1-5; no reliable D call. The CDR3 has 12 amino acids. V was trimmed by 5 bases and J by 3 bases, leaving 5 bases between them. Germline CDR1 reads SNHLY; CDR2 reads FYNNEI. For the CDR3, the DNA is TGTGCCAGCAGTCCATCCAATCAGCCCCAGCATTTT. Residues: CASSPSNQPQHF.

This clone has just one count. The chain is built from TRBV28 and TRBJ1-6; D may be TRBD1 (6 bases). V gave up 4 bases and J gave up 5 bases, with 15 bases separating them. The CDR3 totals 16 residues. Germline assignment: CDR1 MDHEN and CDR2 SYDVKM. The DNA for the CDR3 is TGTGCCAGCAGTTCCATTCCAGCAGGGGATAATTCACCCCTCCACTTT. Amino acids: CASSSIPAGDNSPLHF. Full variable domain (remainder filled in from reference TRBV28 and TRBJ1-6): DVKVTQSSRYLVKRTGEKVFLECVQDMDHENMFWYRQDPGLGLRLIYFSYDVKMKEKGDIPEGYSVSREKKERFSLILESASTNQTSMYLCASSSIPAGDNSPLHFGNGTRLTVT.

The J gene is TRBJ1-1, the V gene TRBV9, with a weak D call TRBD1 (5 bases). CDR1 is SGDLS, CDR2 YYNGEE, per germline. V lost 4 bases to trimming and J lost 7 bases, with 11 bases between them. The length of the CDR3 is 12 residues. The CDR3 sequence: CASSRGTGEAFF. The CDR3 DNA reads as TGTGCCAGCAGCCGCGGGACGGGTGAAGCTTTCTTT.

This clone has only a few counts. V gene TRBV7-9 combines with J gene TRBJ1-4, with unresolved D. The V gene's germline CDR1 is SEHNR and CDR2 FQNEAQ (reference sequence). CDR3 length: 15 residues. The V and J ends lost 7 bases and 8 bases respectively, with 20 bases between them. The CDR3, as DNA: TGTGCCAGCACCCCTACCGGAGGGAGTGAGGAAAAACTGTTTTTT. Its protein is CASTPTGGSEEKLFF. The full variable domain, rest sourced from reference TRBV7-9 and TRBJ1-4, is DTGVSQNPRHKITKRGQNVTFRCDPISEHNRLYWYRQTLGQGPEFLTYFQNEAQLEKSRLLSDRFSAERPKGSFSTLEIQRTEQGDSAMYLCASTPTGGSEEKLFFGSGTQLSVL.

This chain joins TRBV19 and TRBJ2-4; 7 nucleotides agree with TRBD1. Germline loops: CDR1 LNHDA, CDR2 SQIVND (reference sequence). This CDR3 has 15 residues. Germline trimming cut 3 bases from V and 7 bases from J; bases unmatched to any gene: 9. The CDR3 loop reads CASSMGRQGRNIQYF. CDR3 DNA: TGTGCCAGTAGTATGGGTCGACAGGGCAGGAACATTCAGTACTTC.

The chain couples TRBV5-5 to TRBJ2-3; 8 bases are shared with TRBD2. Germline V gives CDR1 SGHKS, CDR2 YYEKEE (reference sequence). This CDR3 region has 16 residues. Trimming at V came to 6 bases and at J to 0 bases, leaving 9 bases not matched to a gene. CDR3: CASIKGSGTSTDTQYF. CDR3 DNA: TGTGCCAGCATTAAAGGTAGCGGGACTAGCACAGATACGCAGTATTTT.

This clone was counted between two and nine times. The chain recombines TRBV11-3 with TRBJ1-2, with 8 bases matching TRBD1. Germline assignment: CDR1 SGHNT and CDR2 YENEEA. The CDR3 is 16 residues long. V gave up 6 bases and J gave up 2 bases; unmatched junction bases: 11. CDR3 sequence: CASSQEGRTGNYGYTF. The CDR3 DNA sequence: TGTGCCAGCAGTCAAGAAGGACGGACAGGGAACTATGGCTACACCTTC.

This chain connects TRBV10-2 to TRBJ1-6; 8 nucleotides line up with TRBD1. The V segment lost 8 bases and the J segment 6 bases; nucleotides outside the gene matches: 3. The CDR3 covers 13 residues. Per germline, CDR1 WSHSY and CDR2 SAAADI. For the CDR3, the DNA is TGCGCCAGCCACGACAGGGGTAATTCACCCCTCCACTTT. Amino acids: CASHDRGNSPLHF.

The sample holds one count of this clone. The chain combines TRBV11-2 with TRBJ2-5, with D maybe TRBD1 (5 bases). V was pared by 5 bases and J by 7 bases, with 11 bases between. Germline CDR1 is SGHAT and CDR2 is FQNNGV. The CDR3 has 12 amino acids. CDR3 in amino acids: CASSQGGWTQYF. In DNA, the CDR3 is TGTGCCAGCAGCCAGGGTGGGTGGACCCAGTACTTC.

This rearrangement joins TRBV12-5 to TRBJ1-6; 8 bases agree with TRBD1. The CDR3 is made up of 13 amino acids. Trimming at V came to 5 bases and at J to 9 bases, leaving 3 bases not matched to a gene. The V gene's germline CDR1 is LGHNT and CDR2 FRNRAP. Written as DNA, the CDR3 is TGTGCTAGTGGTATCGACAGGGGTTCACCCCTCCACTTT. Its translation: CASGIDRGSPLHF. The variable domain in full, with the rest retrieved from reference TRBV12-5 and TRBJ1-6, is DARVTQTPRHKVTEMGQEVTMRCQPILGHNTVFWYRQTMMQGLELLAYFRNRAPLDDSGMPKDRFSAEMPDATLATLKIQPSEPRDSAVYFCASGIDRGSPLHFGNGTRLTVT.